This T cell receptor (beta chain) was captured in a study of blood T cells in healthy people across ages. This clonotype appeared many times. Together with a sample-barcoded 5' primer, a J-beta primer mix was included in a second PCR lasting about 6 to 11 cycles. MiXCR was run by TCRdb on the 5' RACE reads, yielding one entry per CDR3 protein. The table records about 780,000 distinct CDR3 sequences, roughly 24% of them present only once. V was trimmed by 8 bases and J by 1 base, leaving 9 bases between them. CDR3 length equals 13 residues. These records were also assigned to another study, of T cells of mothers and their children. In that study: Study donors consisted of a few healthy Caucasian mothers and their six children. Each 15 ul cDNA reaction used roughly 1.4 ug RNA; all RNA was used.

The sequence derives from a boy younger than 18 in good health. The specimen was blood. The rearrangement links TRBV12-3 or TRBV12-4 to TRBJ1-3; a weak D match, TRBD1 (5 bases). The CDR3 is CASSAGSGNTIYF. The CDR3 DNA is TGTGCCAGCTCGGCAGGGTCTGGAAACACCATATATTTT.